The rows below give T cell receptor beta chains drawn from one sample of a study of blood T cell repertoires in COVID-19. Profiling relied on immunoSEQ multiplex PCR, and the TCRdb table lists in-frame clones only, not all of them. The table includes 300,000 to 400,000 clones, about 90% detected once. The sequenced sample consisted of PBMCs or T cells enriched from blood (not recorded which). Source of these receptors: a woman aged 25 to 39 who had recovered from COVID-19. Each CDR3 is given without its conserved first and last residue. Each record gives: V gene, J gene, CDR3 length, CDR3 protein.

TRBV6-1	TRBJ1-2	14	ASSEYTGQGGVGYT
TRBV18	TRBJ2-7	15	ASSPLAPLVSSYEQY
TRBV29-1	TRBJ2-2	11	SVTDRHTGELF
TRBV4-3	TRBJ1-2	12	ASSQGTATYGYT
TRBV3-1/TRBV3-2	TRBJ2-5	12	ASSARTGEETQY
TRBV15	TRBJ1-1	13	ATSRADRVLTEAF
TRBV12-3/TRBV12-4	TRBJ2-7	10	ASSPDRDEQY
TRBV18	TRBJ1-4	14	ASSSSRAATNEKLF
TRBV10-2	TRBJ1-3	14	ASHGREVDSGNTIY
TRBV27	TRBJ1-4	12	ASSTHRSNEKLF
TRBV11-2	TRBJ2-3	16	ASSFDRGGPAFTDTQY
TRBV7-5	TRBJ1-5	16	VRSLMVQGAGGNQPQH
TRBV28	TRBJ2-3	13	ASSSQGRVTDTQY
TRBV27	TRBJ1-1	15	ASSSRGEGLSNTEAF
TRBV7-9	TRBJ2-2	14	ASSLMGTGNTGELF
TRBV27	TRBJ2-3	13	ASSYAPTYTDTQY
TRBV7-8	TRBJ1-1	10	ASSLVSAEAF
TRBV7-2	TRBJ2-6	15	ASSLGQGIPGANVLT
TRBV30	TRBJ2-3	12	AWNGGGRTDTQY
TRBV19	TRBJ2-1	14	ASSTRTGASYNEQF
TRBV5-6	TRBJ1-6	14	ASSLGTARLNSPLH
TRBV5-1	TRBJ1-2	9	AGSQDYGYT
TRBV6-2/TRBV6-3	TRBJ2-7	13	ASSPDRDWGYEQY
TRBV28	TRBJ2-7	10	ASSPGGHEQY
TRBV4-1	TRBJ1-2	12	ASSPLRGGYGYT
TRBV6-4	TRBJ2-3	13	ASSDLSALADTQY
TRBV5-1	TRBJ1-2	12	ASSLGSRNYGYT
TRBV6-1	TRBJ2-7	11	ASSERQTYEQY
TRBV30	TRBJ1-5	11	AWSVEANQPQH
TRBV5-4	TRBJ1-1	12	ASRTQGAGTEAF
TRBV3-1/TRBV3-2	TRBJ1-6	14	ASSQVRQGKNSPLH
TRBV12-5	TRBJ1-4	11	ASGLGRVEKLF
TRBV5-8	TRBJ1-5	15	ASSLGQGGLSNQPQH
TRBV7-7	TRBJ2-5	15	ASSPNPGLADQETQY
TRBV11-3	TRBJ2-2	15	ASSLGLAGGHTGELF
TRBV7-8	TRBJ2-5	13	ASSLAPRGGETQY
TRBV7-9	TRBJ1-1	10	ASSFVETEAF
TRBV27	TRBJ2-4	16	ASSLTSGGSLAKNIQY
TRBV14	TRBJ2-7	12	ASSQEASGYEQY
TRBV5-6	TRBJ1-2	14	ASSFLSGQANYGYT
TRBV19	TRBJ1-5	16	ASSISRDRALRNQPQH
TRBV12-5	TRBJ1-6	13	ASGLVRDRGSPLH